The source of this T cell receptor (beta chain) is a study of Ad26.COV2.S vaccination and SARS-CoV-2 variants. General study points: Among vaccine recipients, spike-specific TCR breadth exceeded that of placebo recipients.

As for this clone: Antigen: not known.

This table comes from immunoSEQ multiplex PCR, and its TCRdb copy is limited to in-frame clones, with some not included. Among about 400,000 clones listed, 70% to 90% were seen once. Per the germline V gene, CDR1 is LGHDT and CDR2 is YNNKEL (reference sequence). The trim removed 2 bases at V and 10 bases at J, leaving 5 bases unmatched. The CDR3 contains 13 residues. Stated treatment: roughly 18 received Ad26.COV2.S at low or high dose, single or two shots; several received placebo; per-sample allocation not given. Repertoires come from day 63 after the first vaccine or placebo injection. The sequenced sample was peripheral blood, obtained in a trial of Ad26.COV2.S vaccine versus placebo. V and J are TRBV3-1 (or the pseudogene TRBV3-2) and TRBJ1-1, with 9 bases matching TRBD1. This receptor was taken from a person aged 18-60 years who received the Ad26.COV2.S COVID-19 vaccine or a placebo. The CDR3 reads CASSQIPGQGAFF. The CDR3 coding sequence is TGTGCCAGCAGCCAAATTCCGGGACAGGGAGCTTTCTTT.